Following are 7 T cell receptor beta chains from one sample sequenced in a study of CD4 T cells in relation to SARS-CoV-2 and coronaviruses. The unexposed donors gave CD4+ T cells in about 2010-2018, prior to COVID-19. Only in-frame clones appear in the TCRdb table, and some are missing; sequencing was by immunoSEQ multiplex PCR. This table holds about 68,000 clones, more than 80% found once. Source material: naive CD4+ T cells from PBMCs. Subset here: naive CD4+ T cells isolated by negative enrichment. These receptors all stem from a human donor in good health.

The chain carries TRBV19 and TRBJ1-1, with a possible D match to TRBD1 (5 bases). Germline V gene lookup returns CDR1 LNHDA and CDR2 SQIVND (reference sequence). The CDR3 is 14 residues long. Trimming took off 8 bases at V and 1 base at J, with 14 bases between the two ends. The CDR3 nucleotides read TGTGCCAGTGGGCAGGGCGGGGAGAACACTGAAGCTTTCTTT. Amino acid sequence: CASGQGGENTEAFF.

The chain has TRBV9 and TRBJ1-6; D uncertain. CDR1 and CDR2 (germline): SGDLS, YYNGEE. V shed 4 bases and J shed 11 bases, with 13 bases lying between them. The CDR3 totals 13 residues. The CDR3 DNA reads as TGTGCCAGCAGCACGGGCCAGGACCCACCCCTCCACTTT. Its protein product is CASSTGQDPPLHF.

The gene calls are TRBV9 and TRBJ1-4, with D possibly TRBD1 on 5 matching bases. This CDR3 is built from 13 residues. V lost 0 bases and J 11 bases, leaving 11 bases between the germline ends. The germline CDR1 and CDR2 sequences are SGDLS and YYNGEE. The CDR3 loop is CASSVGTPEKLFF. For the CDR3, the DNA is TGTGCCAGCAGCGTAGGGACACCCGAGAAACTGTTTTTT.

J is TRBJ1-1 and V is TRBV11-2, with TRBD1 matching 8 bases. The germline V gene has CDR1 SGHAT and CDR2 FQNNGV. Germline trimming cut 2 bases from V and 0 bases from J; bases unmatched to any gene: 5. The CDR3 is 16 residues long. CDR3 coding DNA: TGTGCCAGCAGCTTAAGGACAGGGTCAATGAACACTGAAGCTTTCTTT. Protein: CASSLRTGSMNTEAFF.

V gene TRBV15 combines with J gene TRBJ2-3; D uncertain. V was pared by 1 base and J by 4 bases, with 15 bases between. Germline assignment: CDR1 LNHNV and CDR2 YYDKDF (reference sequence). The CDR3 has 16 amino acids. The CDR3 sequence is CATSRGRLNGADTQYF. The CDR3 bases are TGTGCCACCAGCAGAGGTAGGCTAAATGGTGCAGATACGCAGTATTTT.

The chain links TRBV24-1 to TRBJ1-1; 10 nucleotides agree with TRBD1. The ends lost 6 bases at V and 4 bases at J; junction bases unmatched: 7. Germline V gives CDR1 KGHDR, CDR2 SFDVKD. The CDR3 covers 15 residues. CDR3 coding DNA: TGTGCCACCAGTCCGGGACAGGGGTGGTCCACTGAAGCTTTCTTT. Translated: CATSPGQGWSTEAFF.

The chain couples TRBV28 to TRBJ2-1; 9 nucleotides match TRBD2. Unmatched junction bases numbered 17, after V lost 6 bases and J lost 8 bases. The CDR3 covers 17 residues. Germline CDR1 MDHEN, CDR2 SYDVKM. CDR3 amino acids: CASSPPSGKVRFYEQFF. Written as DNA, the CDR3 is TGTGCCAGCAGCCCGCCTAGCGGGAAGGTGAGATTTTATGAGCAGTTCTTC. The full variable domain, with the rest looked up from reference TRBV28 and TRBJ2-1, is DVKVTQSSRYLVKRTGEKVFLECVQDMDHENMFWYRQDPGLGLRLIYFSYDVKMKEKGDIPEGYSVSREKKERFSLILESASTNQTSMYLCASSPPSGKVRFYEQFFGPGTRLTVL.